This T cell receptor (beta chain) was captured by sequencing in a study of T cell changes during pregnancy in multiple sclerosis. Repertoires were generated with immunoSEQ multiplex PCR, while TCRdb's copy carries only in-frame clones and drops some. The table shows approximately 46,000 clones, with over 75% occurring only once. Germline loops: CDR1 LGHNA, CDR2 YNFKEQ. V gave up 6 bases and J gave up 0 bases, with 12 bases separating them. The CDR3 extends over 15 amino acids. V and J are TRBV4-2 and TRBJ2-1; D call uncertain. This receptor was obtained from a female donor with multiple sclerosis, enrolled in a pregnancy study. The sequences come from CD8+ T cells from peripheral blood mononuclear cells, collected in the second trimester of pregnancy. The CDR3 DNA reads TGTGCCAGCAGTCCAATCTTGAGCTCCTACAATGAGCAGTTCTTC. Residues: CASSPILSSYNEQFF.